This T cell receptor beta chain was sequenced in a study of blood T cell repertoires in COVID-19. Study context: Specimens from acute and convalescent COVID-19 originated in the United States, Italy and Spain. Sample material is recorded as cDNA or gDNA derived from T cells, B-cell-depleted T cells, or PBMCs.

The authors' processing: For nucleated cells, counts were estimated from reference gene primer amplification. TCRdb's copy holds only in-frame clones and misses some; the assay was immunoSEQ multiplex PCR. D and trimming come from the DNA, and the V and J calls and clone size come from that table. Of about 520,000 clones listed, 70% to 90% were seen once; the top ten hold approximately 3%. The CDR3 length is 16 residues. CDR1 is LGHNA and CDR2 is YNFKEQ in the germline V gene. J was trimmed by 9 bases and V by 0 bases; bases with no gene match: 7. This chain joins TRBV4-2 and TRBJ2-1; 11 nucleotides align to TRBD2. The clonotype originates from a human donor in a cohort sampled during active COVID-19. Sample: peripheral blood. The CDR3 reads CASSQDRLAGGIEQFF. As DNA, the CDR3 is TGTGCCAGCAGCCAAGATCGGCTAGCGGGAGGTATTGAGCAGTTCTTC.